The clone carrying this T cell receptor (beta chain) came up a few times. The antigen remains unidentified. This record comes from a study of T cells after yellow fever vaccination. Study-level points and caveats: A large majority of primary-vaccination clones showed up again after the booster (roughly 96% CD4, 85% to 90% CD8).

Deletions cut 6 bases from V and 2 bases from J, with 11 bases between. Germline loops: CDR1 MNHEY, CDR2 SVGEGT. The CDR3 runs to 14 residues. Each CDR3 protein gets one entry after TCRdb re-called the 5' RACE reads with MiXCR. The sample includes a few hundred thousand distinct CDR3 sequences, more than 5.5% of them seen just once. The V and J genes are TRBV6-2 or TRBV6-3 and TRBJ2-1; D is possibly TRBD2 (6 bases). The sequence derives from a man younger than 40 who received the YFV17D yellow fever vaccine. This sample comprised PBMCs, obtained 5 days after the yellow fever booster vaccination. CDR3 nucleotides: TGTGCCAGCAGAGGGGACTTCCCCTACAATGAGCAGTTCTTC. Protein sequence: CASRGDFPYNEQFF.